Below, 5 T cell receptor beta chains from the same sample are listed, as sequenced in a study of cytomegalovirus exposure and HLA in healthy donors. PCR was performed using 60 Vbeta and 13 Jbeta primers. Produced via immunoSEQ multiplex PCR; TCRdb's table is partial and in-frame only. The top ten hold about 12% of the sample, which has 90,000 to 150,000 clones, 76% seen once. Material for sequencing was PBMCs. The receptors were sampled from a woman aged 40 to 50 in good health and CMV-seropositive.

This clone was counted a few times. The chain uses TRBV30 and TRBJ1-2; perhaps TRBD1 as D (5 bases). CDR3 length equals 12 residues. V dropped 5 bases and J dropped 8 bases, with 15 bases sitting between them. Germline CDR1 and CDR2: GTSNPN and SVGIG (reference sequence). The CDR3: CAWGGGSHGYTF. CDR3 DNA sequence: TGTGCCTGGGGCGGGGGGTCGCACGGCTACACCTTC.

The V and J genes are TRBV5-4 and TRBJ1-2, with TRBD1 identical over 7 bases. The CDR3 contains 14 residues. The germline CDR1 and CDR2 sequences are SGHNT and YYREEE (reference sequence). Trimming removed 4 bases from V and 2 bases from J; junction bases left unmatched: 5. CDR3 DNA sequence: TGTGCCAGCAGCCAACAGGGGATGAACTATGGCTACACCTTC. Translated, it gives CASSQQGMNYGYTF.

A note on this clone: The sample has other DNA sequences that encode this CDR3 too. This rearrangement joins TRBV5-6 to TRBJ2-2; 7 bases are shared with TRBD1. CDR1 is SGHDT, CDR2 YYEEEE, per germline. Trimming at V came to 3 bases and at J to 1 base, leaving 0 bases not matched to a gene. The CDR3 totals 14 residues. The CDR3 sequence: CASSWDRNTGELFF. The CDR3 DNA reads as TGTGCCAGCAGCTGGGACAGGAACACCGGGGAGCTGTTTTTT.

This clone has only one observation. One junction end does not reproduce the germline sequence, and a read error may be involved. The genes are TRBV5-1 and TRBJ2-5, with D perhaps matching TRBD1 (5 bases). The CDR3 loop spans 14 amino acids. CDR1 and CDR2 from the germline V gene are SGHRS and YFSETQ. The chain's CDR3 is CASSLGLLQETQYF. The CDR3 nucleotides read TGCGCCAGCAGTTTGGGGCTCCTCCAAGAGACCCAGTACTTC. Variable domain in full (rest from reference TRBV5-1 and TRBJ2-5): KAGVTQTPRYLIKTRGQQVTLSCSPISGHRSVSWYQQTPGQGLQFLFEYFSETQRNKGNFPGRFSGRQFSNSRSEMNVSTLELGDSALYLCASSLGLLQETQYFGPGTRLLVL.

The V gene is TRBV2, the J gene TRBJ1-2, with 11 bases lining up with TRBD1. This CDR3 contains 14 residues. From germline, CDR1 is SNHLY and CDR2 FYNNEI. V dropped 5 bases and J dropped 4; count of bases not matched to a gene: 3. The CDR3 DNA is TGTGCCAGCAGTAGGGACAGGGGGGCCTATGGCTACACCTTC. As protein: CASSRDRGAYGYTF.